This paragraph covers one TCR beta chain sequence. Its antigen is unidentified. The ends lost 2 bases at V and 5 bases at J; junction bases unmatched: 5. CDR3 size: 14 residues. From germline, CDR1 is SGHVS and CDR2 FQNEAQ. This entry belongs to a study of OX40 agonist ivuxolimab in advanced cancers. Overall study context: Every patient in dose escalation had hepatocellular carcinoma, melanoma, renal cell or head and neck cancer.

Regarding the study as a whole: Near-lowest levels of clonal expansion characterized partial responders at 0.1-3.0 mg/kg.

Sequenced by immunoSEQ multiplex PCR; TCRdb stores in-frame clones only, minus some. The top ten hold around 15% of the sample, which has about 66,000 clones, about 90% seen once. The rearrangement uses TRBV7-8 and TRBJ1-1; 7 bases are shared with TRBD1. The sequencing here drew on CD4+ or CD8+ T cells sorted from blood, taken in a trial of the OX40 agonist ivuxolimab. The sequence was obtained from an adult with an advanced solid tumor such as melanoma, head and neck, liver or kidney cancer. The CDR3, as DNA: TGTGCCAGCAGCTTAAGGGGGCGACGAACTGAAGCTTTCTTT. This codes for CASSLRGRRTEAFF.